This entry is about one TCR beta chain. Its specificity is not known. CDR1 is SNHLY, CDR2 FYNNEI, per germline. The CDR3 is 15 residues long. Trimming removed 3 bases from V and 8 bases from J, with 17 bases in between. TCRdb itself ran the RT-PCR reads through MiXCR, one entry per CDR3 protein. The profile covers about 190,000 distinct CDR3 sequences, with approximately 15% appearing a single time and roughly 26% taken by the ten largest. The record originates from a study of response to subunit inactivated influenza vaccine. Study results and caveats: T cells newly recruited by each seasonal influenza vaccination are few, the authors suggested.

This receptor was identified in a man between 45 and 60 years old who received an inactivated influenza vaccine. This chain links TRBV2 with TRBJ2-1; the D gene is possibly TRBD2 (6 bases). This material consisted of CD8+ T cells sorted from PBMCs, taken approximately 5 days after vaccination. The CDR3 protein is CASSEQDYQYDEQFF. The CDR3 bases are TGTGCCAGCAGTGAGCAGGACTACCAGTACGATGAGCAGTTCTTC.